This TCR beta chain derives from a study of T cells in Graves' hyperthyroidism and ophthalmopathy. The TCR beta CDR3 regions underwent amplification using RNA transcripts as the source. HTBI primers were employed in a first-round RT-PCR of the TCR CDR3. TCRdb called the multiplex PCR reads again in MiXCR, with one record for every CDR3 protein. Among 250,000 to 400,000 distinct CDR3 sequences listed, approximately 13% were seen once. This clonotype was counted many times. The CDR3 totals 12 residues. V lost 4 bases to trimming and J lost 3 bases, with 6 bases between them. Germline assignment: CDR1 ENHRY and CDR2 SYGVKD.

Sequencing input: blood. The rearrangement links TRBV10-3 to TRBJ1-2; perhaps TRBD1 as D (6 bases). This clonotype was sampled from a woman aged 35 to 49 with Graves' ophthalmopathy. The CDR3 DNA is TGTGCCATCAGTGGGACAGACTATGGCTACACCTTC. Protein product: CAISGTDYGYTF.